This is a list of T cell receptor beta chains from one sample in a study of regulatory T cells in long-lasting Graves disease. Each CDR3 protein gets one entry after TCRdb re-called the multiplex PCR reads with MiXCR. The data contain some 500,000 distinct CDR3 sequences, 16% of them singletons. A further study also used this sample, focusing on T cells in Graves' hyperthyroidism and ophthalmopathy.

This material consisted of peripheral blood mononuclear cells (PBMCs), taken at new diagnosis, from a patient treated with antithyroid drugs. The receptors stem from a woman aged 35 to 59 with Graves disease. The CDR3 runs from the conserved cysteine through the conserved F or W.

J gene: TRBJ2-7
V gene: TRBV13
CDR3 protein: CASSTLIGSNEQYF

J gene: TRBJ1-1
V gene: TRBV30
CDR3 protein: CAWKGMGQGLVAFF

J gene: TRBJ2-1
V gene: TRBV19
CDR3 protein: CASSIDPTTGNEQFF

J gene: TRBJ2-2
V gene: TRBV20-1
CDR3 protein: CSASGGNTGELFF

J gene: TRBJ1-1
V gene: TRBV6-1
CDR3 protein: CASSLYSGGNTEAFF

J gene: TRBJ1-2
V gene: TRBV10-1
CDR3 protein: CASSEPGRERHGYTF

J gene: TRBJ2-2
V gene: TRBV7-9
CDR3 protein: CASSLSDRPGSCFF

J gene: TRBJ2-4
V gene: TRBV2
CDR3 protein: CASTVNRGLGKNIQYF

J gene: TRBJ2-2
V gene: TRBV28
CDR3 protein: CASSLGGGLTGELFF

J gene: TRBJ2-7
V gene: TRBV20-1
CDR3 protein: CSAPLGLKVAQYF

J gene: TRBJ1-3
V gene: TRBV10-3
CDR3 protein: CAISELYIKNGNTIYF

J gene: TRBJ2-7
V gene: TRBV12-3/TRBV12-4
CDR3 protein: CASNAQGARYEQYF

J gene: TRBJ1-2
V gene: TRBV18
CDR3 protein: CASSPPGQRNYGYTF

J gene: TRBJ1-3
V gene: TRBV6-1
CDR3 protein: CASRASGNTIYF

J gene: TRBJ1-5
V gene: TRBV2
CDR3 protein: CASKRGPTGPQHF

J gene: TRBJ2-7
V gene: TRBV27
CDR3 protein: CASSLSAGLAGPYEQYF

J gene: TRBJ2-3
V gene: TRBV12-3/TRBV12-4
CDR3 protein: CASGGGLRPTQYF

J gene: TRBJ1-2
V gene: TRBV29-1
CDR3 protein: CSVLQGYGYTF

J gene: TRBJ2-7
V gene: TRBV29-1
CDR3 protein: CSVTPGTGLYEQYF

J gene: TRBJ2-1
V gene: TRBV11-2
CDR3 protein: CASSLTSVRGAFNEQFF

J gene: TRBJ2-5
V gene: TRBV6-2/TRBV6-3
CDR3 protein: CASSYGLAGSQETQYF

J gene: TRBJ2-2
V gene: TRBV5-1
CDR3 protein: CASSLGVVPGQGATGELFF

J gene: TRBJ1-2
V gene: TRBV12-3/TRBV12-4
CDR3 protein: CASSLGPGGEYGYTF

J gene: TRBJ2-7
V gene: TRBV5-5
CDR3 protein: CASSLGQGSHEQYF

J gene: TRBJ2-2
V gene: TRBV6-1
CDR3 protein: CASSEPGRLGLAGELFF

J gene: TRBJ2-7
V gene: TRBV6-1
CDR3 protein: CASRSTGGTYEQYF

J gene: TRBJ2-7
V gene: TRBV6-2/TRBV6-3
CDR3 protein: CASSYSPQEGAYEQYF

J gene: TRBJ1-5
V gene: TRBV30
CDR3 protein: CAWSGTGQNQPQHF

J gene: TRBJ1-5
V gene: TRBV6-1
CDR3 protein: CASSQGAAYSNQPQHF

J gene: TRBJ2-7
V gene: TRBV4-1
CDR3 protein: CASSQEVNSYEQYF

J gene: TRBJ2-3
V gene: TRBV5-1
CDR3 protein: CASSLSSGSRDTQYF